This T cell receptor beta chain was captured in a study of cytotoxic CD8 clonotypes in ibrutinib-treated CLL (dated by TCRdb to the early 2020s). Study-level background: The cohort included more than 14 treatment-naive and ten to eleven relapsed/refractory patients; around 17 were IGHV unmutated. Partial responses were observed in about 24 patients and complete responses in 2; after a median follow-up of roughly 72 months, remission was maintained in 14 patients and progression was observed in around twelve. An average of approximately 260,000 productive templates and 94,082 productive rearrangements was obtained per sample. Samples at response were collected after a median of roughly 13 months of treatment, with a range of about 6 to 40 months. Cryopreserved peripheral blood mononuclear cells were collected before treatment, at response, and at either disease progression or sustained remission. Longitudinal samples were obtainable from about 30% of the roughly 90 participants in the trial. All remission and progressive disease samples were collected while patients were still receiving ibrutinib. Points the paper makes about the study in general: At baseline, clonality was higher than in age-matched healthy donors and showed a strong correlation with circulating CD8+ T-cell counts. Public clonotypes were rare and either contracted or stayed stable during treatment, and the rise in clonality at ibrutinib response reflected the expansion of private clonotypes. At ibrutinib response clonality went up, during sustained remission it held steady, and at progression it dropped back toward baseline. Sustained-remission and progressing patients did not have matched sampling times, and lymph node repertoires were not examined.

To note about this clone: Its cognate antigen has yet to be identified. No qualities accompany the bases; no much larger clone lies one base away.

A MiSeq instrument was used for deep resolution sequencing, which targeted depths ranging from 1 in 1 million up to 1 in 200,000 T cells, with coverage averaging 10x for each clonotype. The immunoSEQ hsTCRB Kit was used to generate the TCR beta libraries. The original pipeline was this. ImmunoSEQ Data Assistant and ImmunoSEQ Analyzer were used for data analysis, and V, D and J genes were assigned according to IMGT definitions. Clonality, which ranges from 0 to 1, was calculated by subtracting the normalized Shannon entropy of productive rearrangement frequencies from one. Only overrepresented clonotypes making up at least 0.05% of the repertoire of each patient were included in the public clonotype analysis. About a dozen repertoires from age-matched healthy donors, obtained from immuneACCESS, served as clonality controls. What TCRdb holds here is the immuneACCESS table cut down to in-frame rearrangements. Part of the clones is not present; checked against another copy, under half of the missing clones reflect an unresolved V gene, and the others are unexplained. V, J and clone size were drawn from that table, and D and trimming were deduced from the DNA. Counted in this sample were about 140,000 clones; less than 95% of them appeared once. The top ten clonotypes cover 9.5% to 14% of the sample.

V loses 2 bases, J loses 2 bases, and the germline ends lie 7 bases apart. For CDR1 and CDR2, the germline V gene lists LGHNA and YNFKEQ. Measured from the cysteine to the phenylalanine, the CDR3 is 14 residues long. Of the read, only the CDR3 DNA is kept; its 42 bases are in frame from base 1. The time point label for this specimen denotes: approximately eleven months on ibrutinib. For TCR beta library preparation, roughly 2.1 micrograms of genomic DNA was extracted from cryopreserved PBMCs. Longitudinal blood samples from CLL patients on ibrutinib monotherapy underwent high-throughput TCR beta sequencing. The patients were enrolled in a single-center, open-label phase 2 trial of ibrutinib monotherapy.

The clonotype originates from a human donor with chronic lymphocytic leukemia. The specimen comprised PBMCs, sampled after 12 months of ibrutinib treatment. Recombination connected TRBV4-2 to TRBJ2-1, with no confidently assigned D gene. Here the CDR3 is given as CASSQIGTYNEQFF. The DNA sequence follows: TGTGCCAGCAGCCAAATCGGAACCTACAATGAGCAGTTCTTC.